This paragraph covers one TCR beta chain sequence. Its antigen is unknown. The CDR3 loop spans 15 amino acids. Deletions cut 5 bases from V and 8 bases from J, with 22 bases between. The germline V gene has CDR1 WNHNN and CDR2 SYGVQD (reference sequence). PCR was performed a second time for about 7 to 12 cycles using a sample-barcoded 5' primer and a J-beta primer mix. Unique molecular identifiers of 12 random nucleotides labeled each cDNA. TCRdb independently ran MiXCR on the 5' RACE reads; one entry per CDR3 protein. The repertoire holds roughly 1,800,000 distinct CDR3 sequences, with less than 50% as singletons. This specimen belongs to a study of blood T cells in healthy people across ages. Study-level findings and limits: Comparison with aged donors showed that long-lived donors had more naive CD4+ cells and higher diversity. Without sorted subsets, naive and antigen-experienced compartments could not be conclusively compared. Researchers deemed the diversity estimates from one million T cells underestimates.

The rearrangement uses TRBV10-1 and TRBJ2-7; tentatively, D is TRBD1 (7 bases). The sequenced material came from blood. The receptor comes from a woman in her forties in good health. The CDR3 is CASSLSGGTAEKQYF. CDR3 in DNA: TGCGCCAGCAGTCTGAGCGGCGGGACAGCTGAAAAGCAGTACTTC.